The clone carrying this T cell receptor (beta chain) showed up just a few times. Unique molecular identifiers were incorporated into the prepared TCRbeta library. TCRdb re-called the PCR reads with MiXCR, one entry per CDR3 protein. The sample records about 340,000 distinct CDR3 sequences, approximately 12% being singletons. Germline CDR1 and CDR2: DFQATT and SNEGSKA (reference sequence). V lost 5 bases, J lost 2 bases, and 20 bases lay in between. The CDR3 extends over 16 amino acids. The data stem from a study of T-cell reconstitution after alpha-beta-depleted transplantation in children. Sequences were derived from PBMCs, sampled from the stem cell graft. V usage is TRBV20-1 and J usage is TRBJ2-3; maybe TRBD2 (7 bases). The origin of this receptor is a human donor who donated a stem cell graft to a child with Fanconi anemia. CDR3 coding DNA: TGCAGTGCTCAGGGGAGGGGCTCTCCCGACACAGATACGCAGTATTTT. Protein sequence: CSAQGRGSPDTDTQYF.